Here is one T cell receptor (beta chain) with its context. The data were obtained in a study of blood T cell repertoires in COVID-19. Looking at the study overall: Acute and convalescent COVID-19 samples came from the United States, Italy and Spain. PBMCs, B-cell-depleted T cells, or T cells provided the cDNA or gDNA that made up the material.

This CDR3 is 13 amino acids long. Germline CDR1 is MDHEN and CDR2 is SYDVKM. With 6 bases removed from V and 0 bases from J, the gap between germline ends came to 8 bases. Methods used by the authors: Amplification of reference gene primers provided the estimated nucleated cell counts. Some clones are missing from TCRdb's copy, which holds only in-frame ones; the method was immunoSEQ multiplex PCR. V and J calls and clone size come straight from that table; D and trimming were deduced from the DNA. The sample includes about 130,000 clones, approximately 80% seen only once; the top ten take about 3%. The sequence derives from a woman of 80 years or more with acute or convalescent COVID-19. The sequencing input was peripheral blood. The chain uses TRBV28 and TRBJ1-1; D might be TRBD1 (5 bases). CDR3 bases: TGTGCCAGCAGAAAGGGGATGAACACTGAAGCTTTCTTT. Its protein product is CASRKGMNTEAFF.